A single TCR beta chain is shown here with its context. Its antigen is not identified. Trimming cost V 0 bases and J 2 bases; bases outside gene matches: 7. The CDR3 is 17 amino acids. Per the germline V gene, CDR1 is SGHRS and CDR2 is YFSETQ. These data belong to a study of shared clonotypes between healthy human individuals. The wider study: In total, the donors were a couple of women and three men aged 18 to 49. Study observations and caveats: For naive CD4 cells, roughly 5.5% of clonotypes were shared across a handful of donors. On the whole, naive subsets had larger estimated richness than memory subsets had.

Donors comprised healthy HIV-negative adults lacking recent acute infections or vaccinations. Measured with immunoSEQ multiplex PCR; TCRdb has only the in-frame clones, and not every one. The sample consists of about 2.5 million clones, 85% to 95% of them appearing once. The sample consisted of naive CD4+ T cells from PBMCs. Subset indicated: CD45RA+ positively selected. The TCR comes from a man between 18 and 35 years old in good health. Some clones in this sample may be carry-over from other donors' samples. The chain uses TRBV5-1 and TRBJ2-3; 9 bases line up with TRBD2. The CDR3 region is CASSLVGLAGNTDTQYF. The CDR3 DNA follows: TGCGCCAGCAGCTTGGTTGGGCTAGCGGGGAACACAGATACGCAGTATTTT.